One and the same sample provided the 29 T cell receptor beta chains below, sequenced in a study of regulatory T cells in long-lasting Graves disease. The TCR beta library used iRepertoire HTBI primers with Arm-PCR amplification of CDR3. TCRdb processed the multiplex PCR reads anew with MiXCR; each CDR3 protein has one entry. The data hold 620,000 or so distinct CDR3 sequences, with roughly 16% observed a single time. The time point is: newly diagnosed GD, antithyroid drugs for less than 3 months. PBMCs were the source of the RNA used for TCR sequencing. A further study also used this sample, focusing on T cells in Graves' hyperthyroidism and ophthalmopathy.

The starting material was peripheral blood mononuclear cells (PBMCs), obtained at new diagnosis, from a patient treated with antithyroid drugs. Every receptor here comes from a woman aged 25 to 39 with Graves disease.

The rearrangement joins TRBV4-1 to TRBJ2-1; TRBD2 is a possible D gene (6 bases). V was shortened by 1 base and J by 2 bases, with 12 bases between the two germline ends. CDR3 length: 16 amino acids. Looked up from germline, CDR1 is MGHRA and CDR2 is YSYEKL. This CDR3 reads CASSQVGRDTYNEQFF. As DNA, the CDR3 is TGCGCCAGCAGCCAAGTCGGGCGGGATACCTACAATGAGCAGTTCTTC.

This clonotype has ten or more counts. The chain couples TRBV12-3 or TRBV12-4 to TRBJ1-6; D is unresolved. Trimming stripped 6 bases from V and 9 bases from J, with 21 bases between. This CDR3 has 16 residues. CDR3 protein: CASRSRESGPSSPLHF. DNA for the CDR3: TGTGCCAGCAGGTCCCGGGAGTCAGGCCCGTCTTCACCCCTCCACTTT.

This clonotype was counted a few times. The chain uses TRBV12-3 or TRBV12-4 and TRBJ1-2; no clear D gene. This CDR3 is 15 amino acids long. V lost 4 bases and J lost 5, with 17 bases in between. CDR3 bases: TGTGCCAGCAGTTACGATTCTCTAGCGGCATATGGCTACACCTTC. Translating it yields CASSYDSLAAYGYTF.

On this clonotype: This sequence is one base from a far larger clone and is likely a read error. The chain has TRBV6-5 and TRBJ1-2, with D unclear. The germline gives CDR1 MNHEY, CDR2 SVGAGI. This CDR3 has 11 residues. CDR3 coding DNA: TGTGCCAGCAGTTCCGCGGGCGGCTACATCTTC. It codes for CASSSAGGYIF.

This clonotype has at least ten counts. This chain links TRBV5-1 with TRBJ2-1; 9 nucleotides match TRBD2. This CDR3 has 15 amino acids. Trimming took 1 base from V and 9 from J; bases not matched to a gene: 8. The germline CDR1 and CDR2 sequences are SGHRS and YFSETQ. CDR3 bases: TGCGCCAGCAGCTTGAGGGCGGGAGGGGTCTCTGAGCAGTTCTTC. As protein: CASSLRAGGVSEQFF.

This clonotype was detected many times. The chain has TRBV27 and TRBJ1-2; a possible D gene is TRBD1 (6 bases). CDR1 and CDR2 from the germline V gene are MNHEY and SMNVEV (reference sequence). Trimming left V 3 bases short and J 0 bases short, with 14 bases between. The CDR3 covers 16 residues. As DNA, the CDR3 is TGTGCCAGCAGTTTCCTAATGGAGGGGGCTAACTATGGCTACACCTTC. Translating it yields CASSFLMEGANYGYTF.

As for this clonotype: This may stem from a read error, because a much larger clone lies one nucleotide away. The chain is built from TRBV28 and TRBJ2-7; the D gene is possibly TRBD2 (6 bases). Trimming cost V 6 bases and J 0 bases, with 15 bases left between them. Germline CDR1 MDHEN, CDR2 SYDVKM. The CDR3 runs to 15 residues. The CDR3 sequence is CASRPEGLSSYEQYF. The CDR3, as DNA: TGTGCCAGCAGACCGGAGGGCCTTTCCTCCTACGAGCAGTACTTC.

J is TRBJ2-2 and V is TRBV25-1; maybe TRBD1 (7 bases). CDR3 size: 17 residues. With 8 bases removed from V and 5 bases from J, the gap between germline ends came to 24 bases. Germline V lookup: CDR1 MGHDK, CDR2 SYGVNS. In DNA, the CDR3 is TGTGCCAGCGAAAGGGACAGACCACCCGCGGGGACCGGGGAGCTGTTTTTT. It codes for CASERDRPPAGTGELFF. The full variable domain, rest sourced from reference TRBV25-1 and TRBJ2-2, is EADIYQTPRYLVIGTGKKITLECSQTMGHDKMYWYQQDPGMELHLIHYSYGVNSTEKGDLSSESTVSRIRTEHFPLTLESARPSHTSQYLCASERDRPPAGTGELFFGEGSRLTVL.

This clonotype was seen ten or more times. The rearrangement joins TRBV27 to TRBJ2-3; 14 bases agree with TRBD2. The CDR3 totals 14 residues. The germline V gene has CDR1 MNHEY and CDR2 SMNVEV (reference sequence). The trim removed 4 bases at V and 13 bases at J, leaving 7 bases unmatched. Here the CDR3 reads CASSSGLAGGQKYF. The CDR3 DNA reads as TGTGCCAGCAGTTCCGGACTAGCGGGAGGTCAGAAGTATTTT.

This clonotype has a count of ten or more. This chain joins TRBV29-1 and TRBJ2-3; 11 bases fit TRBD2. The V and J ends lost 4 bases and 4 bases, in that order; junction bases with no gene match: 10. The germline gives CDR1 SQVTM, CDR2 ANQGSEA. This CDR3 is built from 16 residues. The CDR3 DNA sequence: TGCAGCGTTGCGATACTACTAGCGGGAGCATCAGATACGCAGTATTTT. Amino acid sequence: CSVAILLAGASDTQYF.

This clonotype showed up just a few times. CDR3 region: CASSHSIQGLGSYEQYF. CDR3 in DNA: TGCGCCAGCTCACACTCAATACAGGGGTTGGGTTCCTACGAGCAGTACTTC. The chain links TRBV4-1 to TRBJ2-7; 7 nucleotides align to TRBD1. Germline assignment: CDR1 MGHRA and CDR2 YSYEKL. Trimming at V came to 8 bases and at J to 1 base, leaving 17 bases not matched to a gene. The CDR3 runs 17 residues.

About this clonotype itself: This clone may be a read error of a much larger clone one base away. CDR3 protein: CASSYGQRNEKLFF. CDR3 sequence (DNA): TGTGCCAGCAGTTACGGACAGAGGAATGAAAAACTGTTTTTT. The rearrangement uses TRBV6-2 or TRBV6-3 and TRBJ1-4; a possible D gene is TRBD1 (6 bases). The CDR3 contains 14 residues. Germline V gives CDR1 MNHEY, CDR2 SVGEGT. V lost 2 bases, J lost 5 bases, and 9 bases lay in between.

The sample holds many counts of this clonotype. The chain has TRBV24-1 and TRBJ2-2; D not resolved. Deletions cut 7 bases from V and 2 bases from J, with 10 bases between. Germline values: CDR1 KGHDR, CDR2 SFDVKD. The CDR3 has 14 amino acids. The CDR3 DNA follows: TGTGCCACCAGCTCCGGGTTAAACACCGGGGAGCTGTTTTTT. This encodes CATSSGLNTGELFF.

This clonotype was seen repeatedly, ten times or more. The chain links TRBV12-3 or TRBV12-4 to TRBJ1-2; D is undetermined. The CDR3 has 12 amino acids. V gave up 6 bases and J gave up 7 bases, with 12 bases separating them. CDR3 region: CASSVGIGGYTF. In nucleotides, the CDR3 is TGTGCCAGCAGCGTCGGAATCGGTGGCTACACCTTC.

This clonotype has only a few counts. The rearrangement uses TRBV20-1 and TRBJ2-1, with 12 nucleotides matching TRBD2. The CDR3 loop spans 16 amino acids. V dropped 3 bases and J dropped 2; count of bases not matched to a gene: 5. Germline CDR1 is DFQATT and CDR2 is SNEGSKA (reference sequence). CDR3 sequence reads: CSASGLAGTTYNEQFF. The CDR3 coding sequence is TGCAGTGCTAGCGGACTAGCGGGGACGACCTACAATGAGCAGTTCTTC.

This clonotype has just one count. The V call is TRBV6-5, the J call TRBJ2-4, with D perhaps TRBD1 (5 bases). The V and J ends lost 2 bases and 1 base respectively, with 15 bases between them. This CDR3 region has 17 residues. The germline V gene has CDR1 MNHEY and CDR2 SVGAGI. The CDR3: CASSYQDRVGAKNIQYF. In nucleotides, the CDR3 is TGTGCCAGCAGTTACCAAGACAGAGTAGGGGCCAAAAACATTCAGTACTTC.

This clonotype was observed at least ten times. The J gene is TRBJ2-1, the V gene TRBV12-3 or TRBV12-4; unclear D gene. V gave up 1 base and J gave up 9 bases, with 7 bases separating them. This CDR3 comprises 12 residues. Here the CDR3 reads CASSLEGREQFF. The CDR3 DNA follows: TGTGCCAGCAGTTTAGAAGGACGTGAGCAGTTCTTC.

This clonotype was recorded many times. An end of the junction does not agree with germline; a read error may underlie this. The J gene is TRBJ2-6, the V gene TRBV28; D uncertain. The CDR3 loop spans 14 amino acids. The germline CDR1 and CDR2 sequences are MDHEN and SYDVKM. The CDR3, as DNA: TGCGCCAGCAGCCAAGTTTCTGGGGCCAACGTCCTGACTTTC. This translates into CASSQVSGANVLTF.

The genes are TRBV19 and TRBJ1-6; D remains ambiguous. There are 15 residues in the CDR3. Per the germline V gene, CDR1 is LNHDA and CDR2 is SQIVND (reference sequence). Trimming removed 6 bases from V and 8 bases from J, with 17 bases in between. CDR3 sequence (DNA): TGTGCCAGTAGGCTGAGGCAGCCTGTCGATTCACCCCTCCACTTT. As protein: CASRLRQPVDSPLHF.

This clonotype was seen ten or more times. The rearrangement uses TRBV5-1 and TRBJ1-1; no firm D call. Germline assignment: CDR1 SGHRS and CDR2 YFSETQ. V shed 0 bases and J shed 5 bases, with 11 bases lying between them. This CDR3 spans 14 amino acids. The chain's CDR3 is CASSLEGPGTEAFF. For the CDR3, the DNA is TGCGCCAGCAGCTTGGAAGGGCCCGGGACTGAAGCTTTCTTT.

The gene calls are TRBV5-1 and TRBJ2-2; D might be TRBD1 or TRBD2, each matching 5 bases. Germline CDR1 is SGHRS and CDR2 is YFSETQ. V gave up 1 base and J gave up 1 base, with 8 bases separating them. CDR3 length: 15 residues. DNA of the CDR3: TGCGCCAGCAGCTTGAGGGACGGGAACACCGGGGAGCTGTTTTTT. It translates to CASSLRDGNTGELFF.

V is TRBV9 and J is TRBJ1-3, with a tentative D call TRBD1 (6 bases). Trimming removed 2 bases from V and 4 bases from J, with 7 bases in between. The CDR3 totals 13 residues. Germline V gives CDR1 SGDLS, CDR2 YYNGEE. Here the CDR3 DNA reads TGTGCCAGCAGCGTCGGACAGGGAAACACCATATATTTT. It yields the protein CASSVGQGNTIYF.

This clonotype was counted only a few times. The V and J genes are TRBV2 and TRBJ2-1, with TRBD2 matching over 7 bases. Germline lookup yields CDR1 SNHLY and CDR2 FYNNEI. The CDR3 is 13 residues long. With V trimmed by 4 bases and J by 9 bases, 6 bases remained unmatched. CDR3 DNA: TGTGCCAGCAGTGGAAAGCGGGAAATTGAGCAGTTCTTC. The encoded protein is CASSGKREIEQFF.

This clonotype was picked up many times. The chain joins TRBV12-3 or TRBV12-4 to TRBJ2-3; TRBD1 aligns across 7 bases. The CDR3 spans 14 residues. J was trimmed by 2 bases and V by 6 bases; bases with no gene match: 5. CDR3 in DNA: TGTGCCAGCAGCCTGGGACAGCACACAGATACGCAGTATTTT. Translation: CASSLGQHTDTQYF.

V is TRBV25-1 and J is TRBJ2-2, with D maybe TRBD2 (5 bases). Germline-derived CDR1 and CDR2 are MGHDK and SYGVNS. V was pared by 5 bases and J by 7 bases, with 11 bases between. The CDR3 is 13 amino acids. CDR3 sequence (DNA): TGTGCCAGCAGTCCGCTAGGAGGCGGGGAGCTGTTTTTT. It translates to CASSPLGGGELFF.

This clonotype came up a few times. The chain is built from TRBV5-1 and TRBJ2-1; TRBD1 might be the D (6 bases). CDR1 and CDR2 (germline): SGHRS, YFSETQ. The CDR3 extends over 14 amino acids. Trimming removed 3 bases from V and 1 base from J, with 8 bases in between. CDR3 coding DNA: TGCGCCAGCAGCTCCGGACAGTCCTACAATGAGCAGTTCTTC. This encodes CASSSGQSYNEQFF.

This clonotype was seen many times. V usage is TRBV28 and J usage is TRBJ1-1; D is undetermined. The ends were cut back, 0 bases at V and 1 base at J, with 9 bases in the middle. This CDR3 has 15 residues. From germline, CDR1 is MDHEN and CDR2 SYDVKM. The CDR3 coding sequence is TGTGCCAGCAGTTTATGGAATGTGGGGAACACTGAAGCTTTCTTT. Translation gives CASSLWNVGNTEAFF.

There are many counts of this clonotype. J is TRBJ1-5 and V is TRBV28, with no clear D. V was cut by 6 bases and J by 2 bases, with 8 bases left in between. Germline CDR1 is MDHEN and CDR2 is SYDVKM. The CDR3 consists of 13 residues. The CDR3, as DNA: TGTGCCAGCAGGTCATCGGGCAATCAGCCCCAGCATTTT. It codes for CASRSSGNQPQHF.

This clonotype has a count of ten or more. The gene calls are TRBV20-1 and TRBJ1-1; D gene unclear. Germline V gives CDR1 DFQATT, CDR2 SNEGSKA (reference sequence). Trimming shortened V by 3 bases and J by 6 bases, and 17 bases separated the two germline ends. The CDR3 runs to 14 residues. In nucleotides, the CDR3 is TGCAGTGCTAGGTATTCGGAGGGCGGGGCTGAAGCTTTCTTT. This codes for CSARYSEGGAEAFF.